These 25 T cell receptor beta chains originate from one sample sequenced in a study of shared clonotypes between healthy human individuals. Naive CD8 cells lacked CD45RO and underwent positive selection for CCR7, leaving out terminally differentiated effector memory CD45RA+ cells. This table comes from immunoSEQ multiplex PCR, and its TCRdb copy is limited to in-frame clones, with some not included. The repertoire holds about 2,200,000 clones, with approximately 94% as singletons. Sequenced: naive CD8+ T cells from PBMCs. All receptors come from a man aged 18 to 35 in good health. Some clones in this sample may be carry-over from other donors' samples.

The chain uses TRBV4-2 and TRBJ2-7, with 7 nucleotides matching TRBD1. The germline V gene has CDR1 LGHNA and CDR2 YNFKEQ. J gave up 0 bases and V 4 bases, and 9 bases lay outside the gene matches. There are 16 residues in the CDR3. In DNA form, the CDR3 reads TGTGCCAGCAGCCCACCCGGGACAGCCGGCTCCTACGAGCAGTACTTC. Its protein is CASSPPGTAGSYEQYF.

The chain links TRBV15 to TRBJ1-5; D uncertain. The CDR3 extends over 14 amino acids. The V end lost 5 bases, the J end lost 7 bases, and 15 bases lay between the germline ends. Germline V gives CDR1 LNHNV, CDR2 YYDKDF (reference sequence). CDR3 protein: CATSFLRVGQPQHF. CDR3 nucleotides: TGTGCCACCAGCTTCTTAAGGGTAGGCCAGCCCCAGCATTTT.

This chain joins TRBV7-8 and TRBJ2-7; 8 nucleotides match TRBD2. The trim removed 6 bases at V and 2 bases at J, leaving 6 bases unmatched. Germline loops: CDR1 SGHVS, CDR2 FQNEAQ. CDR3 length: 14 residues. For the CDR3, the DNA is TGTGCCAGCAGTTCCCGGGAGGGGGCCTACGAGCAGTACTTC. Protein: CASSSREGAYEQYF.

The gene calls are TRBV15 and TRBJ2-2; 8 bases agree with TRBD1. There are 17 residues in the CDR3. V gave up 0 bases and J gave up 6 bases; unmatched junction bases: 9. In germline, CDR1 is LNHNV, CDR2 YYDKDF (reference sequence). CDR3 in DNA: TGTGCCACCAGCAGAGACCGGACAGGGCGGTATGCCGGGGAGCTGTTTTTT. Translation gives CATSRDRTGRYAGELFF.

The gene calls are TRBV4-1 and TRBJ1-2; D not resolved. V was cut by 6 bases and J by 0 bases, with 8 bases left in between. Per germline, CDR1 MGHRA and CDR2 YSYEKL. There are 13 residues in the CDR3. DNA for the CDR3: TGCGCCAGCAGGGGCATCGCTAACTATGGCTACACCTTC. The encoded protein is CASRGIANYGYTF.

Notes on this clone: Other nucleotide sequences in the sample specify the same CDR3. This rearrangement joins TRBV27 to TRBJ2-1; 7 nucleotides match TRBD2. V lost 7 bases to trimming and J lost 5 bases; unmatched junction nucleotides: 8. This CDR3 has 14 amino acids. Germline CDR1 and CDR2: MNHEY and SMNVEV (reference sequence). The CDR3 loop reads CASNPGLPNNEQFF. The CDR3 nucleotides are TGTGCCAGCAACCCGGGACTACCCAACAATGAGCAGTTCTTC.

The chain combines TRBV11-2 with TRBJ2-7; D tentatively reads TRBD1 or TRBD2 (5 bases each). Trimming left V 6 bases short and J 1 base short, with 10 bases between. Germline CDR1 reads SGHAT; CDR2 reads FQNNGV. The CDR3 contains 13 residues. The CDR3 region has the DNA TGTGCCAGCAGTTTCGGGGCTTCCTACGAGCAGTACTTC. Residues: CASSFGASYEQYF.

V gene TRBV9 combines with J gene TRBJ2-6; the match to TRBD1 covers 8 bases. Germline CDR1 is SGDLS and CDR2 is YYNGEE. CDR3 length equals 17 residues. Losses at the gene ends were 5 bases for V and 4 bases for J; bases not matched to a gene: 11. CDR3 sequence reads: CASSIPQGAGGANVLTF. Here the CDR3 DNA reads TGTGCCAGCAGTATTCCTCAGGGGGCAGGCGGGGCCAACGTCCTGACTTTC.

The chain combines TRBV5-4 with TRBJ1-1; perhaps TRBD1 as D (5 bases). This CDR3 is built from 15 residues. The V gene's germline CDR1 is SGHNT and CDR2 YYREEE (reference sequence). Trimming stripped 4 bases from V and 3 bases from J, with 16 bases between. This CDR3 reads CASSPERGDDTEAFF. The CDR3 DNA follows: TGTGCCAGCAGCCCGGAACGGGGGGATGACACTGAAGCTTTCTTT.

Here the CDR3 reads CSVVVQGSYGYTF. The CDR3 coding sequence is TGCAGCGTTGTGGTCCAGGGGAGCTATGGCTACACCTTC. The V and J genes are TRBV29-1 and TRBJ1-2, with D maybe TRBD1 (6 bases). The CDR3 runs 13 residues. Trimming stripped 4 bases from V and 4 bases from J, with 13 bases between. From germline, CDR1 is SQVTM and CDR2 ANQGSEA.

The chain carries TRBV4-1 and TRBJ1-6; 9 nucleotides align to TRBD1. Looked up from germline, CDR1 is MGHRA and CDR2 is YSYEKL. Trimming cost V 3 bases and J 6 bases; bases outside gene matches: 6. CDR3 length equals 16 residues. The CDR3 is CASSHTPGQGNSPLHF. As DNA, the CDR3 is TGCGCCAGCAGCCACACTCCGGGACAGGGTAATTCACCCCTCCACTTT.

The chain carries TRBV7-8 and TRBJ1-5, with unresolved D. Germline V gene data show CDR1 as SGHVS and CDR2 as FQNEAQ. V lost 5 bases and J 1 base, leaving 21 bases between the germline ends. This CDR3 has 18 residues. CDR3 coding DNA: TGTGCCAGCAGCGGGCTAGGCCCAGGATGGGGAAGCAATCAGCCCCAGCATTTT. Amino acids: CASSGLGPGWGSNQPQHF.

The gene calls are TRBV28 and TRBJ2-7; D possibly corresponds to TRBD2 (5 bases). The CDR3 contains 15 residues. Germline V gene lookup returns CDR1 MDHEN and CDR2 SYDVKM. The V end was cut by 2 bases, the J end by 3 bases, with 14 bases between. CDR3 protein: CASSLGLRMNYEQYF. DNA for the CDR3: TGTGCCAGCAGTTTAGGACTTCGCATGAACTACGAGCAGTACTTC.

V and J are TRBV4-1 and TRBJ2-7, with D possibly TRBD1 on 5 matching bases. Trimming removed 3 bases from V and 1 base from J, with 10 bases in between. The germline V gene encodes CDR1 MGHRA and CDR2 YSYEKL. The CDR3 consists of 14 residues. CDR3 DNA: TGCGCCAGCAGCCACACCACAGGATCCTACGAGCAGTACTTC. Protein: CASSHTTGSYEQYF.

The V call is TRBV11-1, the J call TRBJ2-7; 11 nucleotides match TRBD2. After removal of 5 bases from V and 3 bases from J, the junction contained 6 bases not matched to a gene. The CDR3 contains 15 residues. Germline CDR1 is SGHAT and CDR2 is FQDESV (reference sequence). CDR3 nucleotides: TGTGCCAGCAGCCCTAGCGGGAGGCCCCGCTACGAGCAGTACTTC. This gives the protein CASSPSGRPRYEQYF. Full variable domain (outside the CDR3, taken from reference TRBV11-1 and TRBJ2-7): EAEVAQSPRYKITEKSQAVAFWCDPISGHATLYWYRQILGQGPELLVQFQDESVVDDSQLPKDRFSAERLKGVDSTLKIQPAELGDSAMYLCASSPSGRPRYEQYFGPGTRLTVT.

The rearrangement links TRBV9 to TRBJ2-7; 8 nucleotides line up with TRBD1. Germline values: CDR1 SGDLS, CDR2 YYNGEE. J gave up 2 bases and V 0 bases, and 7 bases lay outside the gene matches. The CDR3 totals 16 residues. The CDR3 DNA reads TGTGCCAGCAGCGTAGGGGAGACAGGGGACACCTACGAGCAGTACTTC. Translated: CASSVGETGDTYEQYF.

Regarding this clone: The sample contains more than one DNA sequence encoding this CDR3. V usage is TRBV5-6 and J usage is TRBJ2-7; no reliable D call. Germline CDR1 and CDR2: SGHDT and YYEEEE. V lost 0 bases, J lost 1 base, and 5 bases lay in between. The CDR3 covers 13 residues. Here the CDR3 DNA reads TGTGCCAGCAGCTTGGGCCAGTCCTACGAGCAGTACTTC. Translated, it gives CASSLGQSYEQYF.

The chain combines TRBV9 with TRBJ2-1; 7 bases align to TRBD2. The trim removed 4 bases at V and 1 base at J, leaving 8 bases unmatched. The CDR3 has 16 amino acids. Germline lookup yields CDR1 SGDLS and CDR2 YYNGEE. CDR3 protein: CASSQARGGSYNEQFF. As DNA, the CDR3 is TGTGCCAGCAGCCAAGCCCGGGGAGGGTCCTACAATGAGCAGTTCTTC.

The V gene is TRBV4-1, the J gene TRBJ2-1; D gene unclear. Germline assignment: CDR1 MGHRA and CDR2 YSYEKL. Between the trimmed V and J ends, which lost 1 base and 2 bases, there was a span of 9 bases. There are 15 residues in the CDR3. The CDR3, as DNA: TGCGCCAGCAGCCAAGTTCGCTCCCCCTACAATGAGCAGTTCTTC. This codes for CASSQVRSPYNEQFF.

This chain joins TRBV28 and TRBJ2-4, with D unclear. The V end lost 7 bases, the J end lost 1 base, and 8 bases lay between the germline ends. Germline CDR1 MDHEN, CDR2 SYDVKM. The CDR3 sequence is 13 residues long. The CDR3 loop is CASNGFAKNIQYF. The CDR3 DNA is TGTGCCAGCAACGGATTCGCCAAAAACATTCAGTACTTC.

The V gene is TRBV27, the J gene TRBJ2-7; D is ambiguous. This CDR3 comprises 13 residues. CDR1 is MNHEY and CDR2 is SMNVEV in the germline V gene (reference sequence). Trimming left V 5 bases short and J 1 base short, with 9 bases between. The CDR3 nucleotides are TGTGCCAGCAGTCCGAACCCATCCTACGAGCAGTACTTC. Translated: CASSPNPSYEQYF.

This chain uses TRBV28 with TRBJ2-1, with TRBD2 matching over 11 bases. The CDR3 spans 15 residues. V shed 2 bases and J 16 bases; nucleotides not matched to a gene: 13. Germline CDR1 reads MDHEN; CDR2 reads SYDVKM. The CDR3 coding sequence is TGTGCCAGCAGTTTAACGGAACTAGCGGGAGCAAATCCTTTCTTC. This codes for CASSLTELAGANPFF.

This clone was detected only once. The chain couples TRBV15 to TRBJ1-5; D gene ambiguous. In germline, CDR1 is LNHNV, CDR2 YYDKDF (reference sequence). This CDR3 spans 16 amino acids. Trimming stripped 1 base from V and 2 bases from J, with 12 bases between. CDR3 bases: TGTGCCACCAGCAGAGGGAAGGGCGAGGGCAATCAGCCCCAGCATTTT. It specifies CATSRGKGEGNQPQHF.

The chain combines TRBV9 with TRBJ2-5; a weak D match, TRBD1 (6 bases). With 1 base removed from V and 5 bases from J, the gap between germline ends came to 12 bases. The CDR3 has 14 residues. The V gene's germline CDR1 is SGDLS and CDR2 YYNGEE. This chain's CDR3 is CASSVYGGWETQYF. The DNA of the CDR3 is TGTGCCAGCAGCGTATATGGGGGCTGGGAGACCCAGTACTTC.

CDR3 region: CASSLLRANEQFF. The CDR3 nucleotides are TGTGCCAGCAGTTTGCTCAGAGCCAATGAGCAGTTCTTC. The chain combines TRBV28 with TRBJ2-1; D is unresolved. Per germline, CDR1 MDHEN and CDR2 SYDVKM. The CDR3 consists of 13 residues. Trimming removed 3 bases at V and 6 bases at J, with 9 bases between.